One and the same sample provided the 13 T cell receptor beta chains below, sequenced in a study of cytomegalovirus exposure and HLA in healthy donors. The PCR made use of 60 Vbeta and 13 Jbeta primers. TCRdb's copy holds only in-frame clones and misses some; the assay was immunoSEQ multiplex PCR. The sample yields around 170,000 clones, 75% to 90% seen once. Sequences were obtained from PBMCs. The receptor source for this set is a woman between 18 and 29 years old in good health and CMV-seronegative.

This clone was detected a few times. V and J are TRBV5-1 and TRBJ2-1; TRBD2 matches 8 bases. The ends lost 3 bases at V and 2 bases at J; junction bases unmatched: 1. CDR1 is SGHRS, CDR2 YFSETQ, per germline. The CDR3 has 14 residues. The CDR3 bases are TGCGCCAGCAGCTCCGGGGGGGCCTACAATGAGCAGTTCTTC. Encoded protein: CASSSGGAYNEQFF.

The chain carries TRBV5-3 and TRBJ1-2; D uncertain. TRBV5-3 is an ORF, with its function uncertain. This CDR3 is built from 15 residues. Trimming shortened V by 3 bases and J by 0 bases, and 12 bases separated the two germline ends. CDR3 sequence reads: CARSSNGGTNYGYTF. The DNA of the CDR3 is TGTGCCAGAAGCTCGAATGGAGGCACTAACTATGGCTACACCTTC.

The chain combines TRBV7-8 with TRBJ1-4; D is possibly TRBD1 (5 bases). The CDR3 length is 16 residues. CDR1 and CDR2 from the germline V gene are SGHVS and FQNEAQ. V was shortened by 0 bases and J by 8 bases, with 16 bases between the two germline ends. CDR3 sequence (DNA): TGTGCCAGCAGCTTAGCGCAGTCGGGGGGGGACGAAAAACTGTTTTTT. Encoded protein: CASSLAQSGGDEKLFF.

This rearrangement joins TRBV6-1 to TRBJ1-2, with 8 bases identical to TRBD1. Germline lookup yields CDR1 MNHNS and CDR2 SASEGT. Trimming cost V 8 bases and J 1 base; bases outside gene matches: 9. CDR3 length equals 15 residues. The CDR3 DNA reads TGTGCCAGCTCACCCGGCGGACAGGGTAACTATGGCTACACCTTC. Translation gives CASSPGGQGNYGYTF.

This sequence joins TRBV6-4 and TRBJ1-2; 9 bases map to TRBD1. Per germline, CDR1 MRHNA and CDR2 SNTAGT. J gave up 3 bases and V 6 bases, and 11 bases lay outside the gene matches. This CDR3 contains 16 residues. CDR3 protein: CASSRDRDPQYYGYTF. CDR3 DNA: TGTGCCAGCAGCAGGGACAGGGACCCACAATACTATGGCTACACCTTC.

This clone occurred once. The sample carries other DNA sequences with the same CDR3. The rearrangement uses TRBV9 and TRBJ2-1, with 9 bases aligning to TRBD2. V gave up 2 bases and J gave up 0 bases; unmatched junction bases: 0. CDR3 length: 15 amino acids. CDR1 is SGDLS, CDR2 YYNGEE, per germline. The CDR3 is CASSVSGSSYNEQFF. The CDR3 coding sequence is TGTGCCAGCAGCGTTAGCGGGAGCTCCTACAATGAGCAGTTCTTC. Combining the CDR3 with reference TRBV9 and TRBJ2-1 gives the whole variable domain DSGVTQTPKHLITATGQRVTLRCSPRSGDLSVYWYQQSLDQGLQFLIQYYNGEERAKGNILERFSAQQFPDLHSELNLSSLELGDSALYFCASSVSGSSYNEQFFGPGTRLTVL.

This chain links TRBV6-6 with TRBJ1-2; 7 bases are a match to TRBD1. This CDR3 has 14 residues. Losses at the gene ends were 6 bases for V and 3 bases for J; bases not matched to a gene: 7. Germline V gene sequence: CDR1 MNHNY, CDR2 SVGAGI (reference sequence). Here the CDR3 DNA reads TGTGCCAGCAGGCCGACAGGGATCGACTATGGCTACACCTTC. It codes for CASRPTGIDYGYTF.

The chain employs TRBV21-1 and TRBJ1-4; the tabulated D call, TRBD1, remains unverified against the DNA. TRBV21-1 is recorded as a pseudogene. The CDR3 loop spans 21 amino acids. CDR3 sequence: CASSQRDRGRFPPTTNEKLFF. CDR3 DNA: TGTGCCAGCAGCCAAAGGGACAGGGGGCGCTTTCCCCCTACGACTAATGAAAAACTGTTTTTT.

The rearrangement joins TRBV27 to TRBJ2-3; D is perhaps TRBD1 (6 bases). There are 15 residues in the CDR3. CDR1 is MNHEY, CDR2 SMNVEV, per germline (reference sequence). Trimming shortened V by 1 base and J by 6 bases, and 14 bases separated the two germline ends. CDR3 in amino acids: CASSLYRNGQDTQYF. The DNA for the CDR3 is TGTGCCAGCAGTTTATATCGCAACGGACAGGATACGCAGTATTTT.

V and J are TRBV6-1 and TRBJ1-6, with 7 bases that match TRBD1. This CDR3 region has 15 residues. Germline assignment: CDR1 MNHNS and CDR2 SASEGT. V lost 1 base, J lost 6 bases, and 3 bases stayed unmatched. The chain's CDR3 is CASSEVQGSNSPLHF. CDR3 in DNA: TGTGCCAGCAGTGAAGTACAGGGGTCTAATTCACCCCTCCACTTT.

V and J are TRBV18 and TRBJ2-1, with 11 bases that match TRBD2. V gave up 1 base and J gave up 0 bases; unmatched junction bases: 8. This CDR3 spans 19 amino acids. Germline-derived CDR1 and CDR2 are KGHSH and LQKENI. The CDR3 loop is CASSPLGLAGGSSYNEQFF. The CDR3 bases are TGTGCCAGCTCACCACTTGGCCTAGCGGGAGGAAGCTCCTACAATGAGCAGTTCTTC.

This chain links TRBV12-5 with TRBJ1-1, with D maybe TRBD1 (6 bases). V was pared by 0 bases and J by 0 bases, with 11 bases between. Germline CDR1 reads LGHNT; CDR2 reads FRNRAP. CDR3 length: 16 amino acids. This CDR3 is CASGLVRTDMNTEAFF. Written as DNA, the CDR3 is TGTGCTAGTGGTTTGGTAAGGACAGACATGAACACTGAAGCTTTCTTT.

The rearrangement joins TRBV27 to TRBJ1-6, with TRBD1 identical over 7 bases. CDR1 and CDR2 (germline): MNHEY, SMNVEV (reference sequence). The CDR3 has 13 amino acids. V lost 7 bases to trimming and J lost 8 bases; unmatched junction nucleotides: 5. The CDR3 protein is CASTGTVDSPLHF. CDR3 sequence (DNA): TGTGCCAGCACCGGGACAGTGGATTCACCCCTCCACTTT.